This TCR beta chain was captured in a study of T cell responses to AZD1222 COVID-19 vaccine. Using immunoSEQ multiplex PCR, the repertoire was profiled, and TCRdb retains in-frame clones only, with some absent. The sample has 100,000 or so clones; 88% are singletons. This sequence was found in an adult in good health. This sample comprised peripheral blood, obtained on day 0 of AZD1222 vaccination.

CDR3 DNA: TGTGCCACCAGGGGGGGGGCTAATTCACCCCTCCACTTT. Translation: CATRGGANSPLHF. This chain links TRBV27 with TRBJ1-6, with 7 bases aligning to TRBD1. Trimming cost V 10 bases and J 6 bases; bases outside gene matches: 6. Looked up from germline, CDR1 is MNHEY and CDR2 is SMNVEV (reference sequence). The CDR3 length is 13 residues.